The following is a TCR beta chain sequence with its context. The antigen is unknown. The sample comes from a study of cytomegalovirus exposure and HLA in healthy donors. Here immunoSEQ multiplex PCR was the method, and the copy in TCRdb shows in-frame clones only, minus some. Here the sample spans roughly 250,000 clones, approximately 90% being singletons. The V gene's germline CDR1 is KGHSH and CDR2 LQKENI. Trimming left V 3 bases short and J 3 bases short, with 9 bases between. The CDR3 is made up of 13 amino acids. Study-wide points: Cytomegalovirus status, reportedly, was diagnosed with high specificity and sensitivity by the classifier.

This chain connects TRBV18 to TRBJ2-7; D might be TRBD1 (5 bases). The sequencing sample was made of PBMCs. The clonotype comes from a man between 18 and 35 years old in good health and CMV-seronegative. The CDR3 loop is CASSPRQNYEQYF. For the CDR3, the DNA is TGTGCCAGCTCACCGAGACAGAACTACGAGCAGTACTTC.